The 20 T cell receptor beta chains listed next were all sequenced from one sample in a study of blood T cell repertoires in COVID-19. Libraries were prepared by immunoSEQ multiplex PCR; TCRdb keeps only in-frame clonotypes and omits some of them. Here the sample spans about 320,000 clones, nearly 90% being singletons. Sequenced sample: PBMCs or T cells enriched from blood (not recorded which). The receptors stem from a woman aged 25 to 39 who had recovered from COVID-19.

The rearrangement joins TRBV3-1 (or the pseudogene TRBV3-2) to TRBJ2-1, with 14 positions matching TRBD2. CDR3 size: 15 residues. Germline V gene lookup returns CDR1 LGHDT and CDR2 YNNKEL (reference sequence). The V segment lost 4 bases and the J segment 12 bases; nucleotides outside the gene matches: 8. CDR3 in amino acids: CASSPGTSGGWWQFF. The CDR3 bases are TGTGCCAGCAGCCCCGGGACTAGCGGGGGCTGGTGGCAGTTCTTC.

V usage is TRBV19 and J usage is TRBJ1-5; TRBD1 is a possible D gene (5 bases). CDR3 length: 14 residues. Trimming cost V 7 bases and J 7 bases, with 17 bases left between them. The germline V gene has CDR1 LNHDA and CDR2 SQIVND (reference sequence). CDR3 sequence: CASKFTGGLQPQHF. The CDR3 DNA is TGTGCCAGTAAGTTTACGGGGGGTTTACAGCCCCAGCATTTT.

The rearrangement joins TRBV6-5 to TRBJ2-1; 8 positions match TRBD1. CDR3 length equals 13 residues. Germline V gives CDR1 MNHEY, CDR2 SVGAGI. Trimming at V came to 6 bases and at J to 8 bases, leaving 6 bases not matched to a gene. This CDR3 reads CASRRQGIYEQFF. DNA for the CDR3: TGTGCCAGCAGGCGACAGGGGATCTATGAGCAGTTCTTC.

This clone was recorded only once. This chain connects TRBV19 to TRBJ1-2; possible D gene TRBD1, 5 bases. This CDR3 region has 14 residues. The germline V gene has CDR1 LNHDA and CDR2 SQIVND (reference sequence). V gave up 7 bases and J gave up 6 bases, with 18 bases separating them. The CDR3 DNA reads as TGTGCCAGTACCCGGATCGGGGGGTTCCATGGCTACACCTTC. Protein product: CASTRIGGFHGYTF.

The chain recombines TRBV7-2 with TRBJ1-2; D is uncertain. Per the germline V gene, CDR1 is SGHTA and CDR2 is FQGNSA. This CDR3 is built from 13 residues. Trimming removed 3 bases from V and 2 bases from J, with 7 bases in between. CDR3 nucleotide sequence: TGTGCCAGCAGCTTCAATCGGAACTATGGCTACACCTTC. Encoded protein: CASSFNRNYGYTF.

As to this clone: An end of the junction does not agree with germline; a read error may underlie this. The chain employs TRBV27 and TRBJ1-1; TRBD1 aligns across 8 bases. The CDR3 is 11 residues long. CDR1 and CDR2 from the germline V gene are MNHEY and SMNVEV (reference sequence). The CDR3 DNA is TGTGCCAGCAGTGGGCGGACAGGGCTGGCCTTT. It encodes CASSGRTGLAF.

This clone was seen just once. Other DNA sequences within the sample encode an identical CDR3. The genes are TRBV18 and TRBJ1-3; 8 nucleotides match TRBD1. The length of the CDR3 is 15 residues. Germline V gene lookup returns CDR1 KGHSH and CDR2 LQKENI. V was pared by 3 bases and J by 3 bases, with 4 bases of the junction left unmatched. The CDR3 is CASSPTGDSGNTIYF. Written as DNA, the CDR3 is TGTGCCAGCTCACCGACAGGGGACAGTGGAAACACCATATATTTT.

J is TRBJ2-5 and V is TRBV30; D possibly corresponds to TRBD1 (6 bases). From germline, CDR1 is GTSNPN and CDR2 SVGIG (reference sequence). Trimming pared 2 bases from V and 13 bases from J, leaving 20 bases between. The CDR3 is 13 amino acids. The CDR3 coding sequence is TGTGCCTGGAGTCTCGGGACAAAGGAGTTTCGGTACTTC. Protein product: CAWSLGTKEFRYF.

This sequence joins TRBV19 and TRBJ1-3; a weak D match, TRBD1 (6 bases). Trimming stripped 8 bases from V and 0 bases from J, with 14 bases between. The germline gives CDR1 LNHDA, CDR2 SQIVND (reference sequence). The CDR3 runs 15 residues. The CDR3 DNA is TGTGCCAGTCGCAAAGACAGGTTCTCTGGAAACACCATATATTTT. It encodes CASRKDRFSGNTIYF.

The CDR3 is CASSFMWGLDNEQFF. CDR3 nucleotides: TGTGCCAGCAGCTTCATGTGGGGACTTGACAATGAGCAGTTCTTC. This sequence joins TRBV5-8 and TRBJ2-1; a weak D match, TRBD2 (6 bases). Trimming removed 2 bases at V and 5 bases at J, with 14 bases between. CDR3 size: 15 residues. Germline CDR1 is SGHTS and CDR2 is YDEGEE.

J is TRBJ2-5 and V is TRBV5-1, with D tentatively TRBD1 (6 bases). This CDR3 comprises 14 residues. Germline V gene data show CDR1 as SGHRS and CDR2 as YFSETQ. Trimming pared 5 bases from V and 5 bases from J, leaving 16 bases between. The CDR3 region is CASRGQSTGETQYF. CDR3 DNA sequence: TGCGCCAGCAGGGGACAATCCACGGGGGAGACCCAGTACTTC.

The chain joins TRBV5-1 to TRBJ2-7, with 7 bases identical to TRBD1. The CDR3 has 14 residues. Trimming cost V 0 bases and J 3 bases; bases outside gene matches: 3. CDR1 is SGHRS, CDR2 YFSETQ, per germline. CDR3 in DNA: TGCGCCAGCAGCTTGGACGGGACAGACTACGAGCAGTACTTC. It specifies CASSLDGTDYEQYF.

This CDR3 reads CASSVPGGTEAFF. The CDR3 DNA is TGTGCCAGCAGTGTCCCGGGGGGCACTGAAGCTTTCTTT. The chain joins TRBV25-1 to TRBJ1-1, with TRBD1 as a possible D gene (5 bases). V lost 4 bases and J 4 bases, leaving 10 bases between the germline ends. This CDR3 is 13 amino acids long. Germline V lookup: CDR1 MGHDK, CDR2 SYGVNS.

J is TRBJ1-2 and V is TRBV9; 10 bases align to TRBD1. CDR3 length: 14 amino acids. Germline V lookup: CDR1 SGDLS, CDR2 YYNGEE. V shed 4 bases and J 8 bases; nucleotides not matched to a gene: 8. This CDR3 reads CASSHQGTGEGYTF. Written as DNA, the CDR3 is TGTGCCAGCAGCCACCAAGGGACAGGGGAGGGCTACACCTTC.

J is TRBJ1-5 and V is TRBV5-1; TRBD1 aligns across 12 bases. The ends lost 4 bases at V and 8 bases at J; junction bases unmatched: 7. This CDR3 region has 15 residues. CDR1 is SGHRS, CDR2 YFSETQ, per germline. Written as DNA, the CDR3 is TGCGCCAGCAGCCCGGGACAGGGGGCTGTAGAGCCCCAGCATTTT. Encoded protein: CASSPGQGAVEPQHF.

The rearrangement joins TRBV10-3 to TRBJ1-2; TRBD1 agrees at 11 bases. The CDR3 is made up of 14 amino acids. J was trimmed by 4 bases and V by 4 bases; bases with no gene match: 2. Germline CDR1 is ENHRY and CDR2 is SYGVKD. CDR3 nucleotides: TGTGCCATCAGTGGGACAGGGGGCGCCTATGGCTACACCTTC. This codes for CAISGTGGAYGYTF.

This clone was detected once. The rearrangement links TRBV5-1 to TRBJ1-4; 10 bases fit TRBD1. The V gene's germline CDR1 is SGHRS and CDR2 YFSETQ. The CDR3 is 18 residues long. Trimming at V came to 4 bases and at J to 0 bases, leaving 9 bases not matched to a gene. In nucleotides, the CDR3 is TGCGCCAGCAGCCTACGGGACAGGGGAGCTGCAACTAATGAAAAACTGTTTTTT. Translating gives CASSLRDRGAATNEKLFF.

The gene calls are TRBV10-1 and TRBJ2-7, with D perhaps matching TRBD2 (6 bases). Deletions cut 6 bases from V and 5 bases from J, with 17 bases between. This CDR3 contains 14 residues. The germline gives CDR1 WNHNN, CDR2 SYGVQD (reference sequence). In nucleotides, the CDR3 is TGCGCCAGCAGCCCCGTACGAGGAGGGAACGAGCAGTACTTC. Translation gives CASSPVRGGNEQYF.

The DNA of the CDR3 is TGTGCCAGCAGTTTAAAGGTGACAGGGAATTACGAGCAGTACTTC. Translating it yields CASSLKVTGNYEQYF. The chain carries TRBV27 and TRBJ2-7; 7 bases match TRBD1. The V and J ends lost 2 bases and 4 bases, in that order; junction bases with no gene match: 8. Germline CDR1 reads MNHEY; CDR2 reads SMNVEV (reference sequence). The CDR3 is made up of 15 amino acids.

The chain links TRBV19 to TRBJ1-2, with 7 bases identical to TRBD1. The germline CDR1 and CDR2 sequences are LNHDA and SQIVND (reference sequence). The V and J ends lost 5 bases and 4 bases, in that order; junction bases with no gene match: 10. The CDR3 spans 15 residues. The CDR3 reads CASSPAGGRLYGYTF. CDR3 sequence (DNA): TGTGCCAGTAGTCCCGCAGGGGGACGTCTCTATGGCTACACCTTC.